This TCR beta chain was identified during a study of graft-versus-host responses after intestinal transplantation. For the study at large: Among the recipients, all got anti-thymocyte globulin induction and then tacrolimus and steroids for approximately 3 years.

Per the germline V gene, CDR1 is SGDLS and CDR2 is YYNGEE. This CDR3 region has 14 residues. With 3 bases clipped from V and 4 bases from J, the junction kept 4 bases outside the gene matches. To note about this clone: Antigen: not known.

Produced via immunoSEQ multiplex PCR; TCRdb's table is partial and in-frame only. The table has fewer than 80,000 clones, around nine tenths seen once. Study observations and caveats: Marrow from the recipient contained GvH clones, some of which had appeared first in ileum or blood.

The receptor was derived from a human donor who was the organ donor for an intestinal transplant. This material consisted of unstimulated CD8+ T cells sorted from spleen or lymph node cells, taken before transplant. V is TRBV9 and J is TRBJ2-1; 7 nucleotides align to TRBD1. The CDR3, as DNA: TGTGCCAGCAGCGGAGAGACAGGGTACAATGAGCAGTTCTTC. Protein: CASSGETGYNEQFF.